These 30 T cell receptor beta chains originate from one sample sequenced in a study of T cell responses to AZD1222 COVID-19 vaccine. Profiled with immunoSEQ multiplex PCR; TCRdb holds only in-frame clones, not every one. The profile shows approximately 200,000 clones, around nine tenths of them singletons. The source was peripheral blood, collected on day 0 of AZD1222 vaccination. The receptor set was obtained from an adult in good health.

The CDR3 region is CASSQDLNQPQHF. The CDR3 nucleotides read TGTGCCAGCAGCCAGGACCTGAATCAGCCCCAGCATTTT. The chain has TRBV4-2 and TRBJ1-5; no firm D call. CDR3 length: 13 amino acids. Germline CDR1 LGHNA, CDR2 YNFKEQ. V lost 3 bases to trimming and J lost 4 bases, with 7 bases between them.

The rearrangement links TRBV30 to TRBJ2-5; maybe TRBD2 (6 bases). Trimming pared 0 bases from V and 1 base from J, leaving 12 bases between. The CDR3 totals 15 residues. In germline, CDR1 is GTSNPN, CDR2 SVGIG (reference sequence). In DNA form, the CDR3 reads TGTGCCTGGAGTGTACTCGGGGGAACCCAAGAGACCCAGTACTTC. Translated: CAWSVLGGTQETQYF.

This chain connects TRBV5-6 to TRBJ2-3, with D perhaps TRBD2 (6 bases). Germline-derived CDR1 and CDR2 are SGHDT and YYEEEE. This CDR3 is 15 amino acids long. V was cut by 2 bases and J by 5 bases, with 15 bases left in between. CDR3 sequence: CASSFGAGSGDTQYF. Written as DNA, the CDR3 is TGTGCCAGCAGCTTTGGGGCGGGGTCGGGAGATACGCAGTATTTT. Full variable domain (outside the CDR3, taken from reference TRBV5-6 and TRBJ2-3): DAGVTQSPTHLIKTRGQQVTLRCSPKSGHDTVSWYQQALGQGPQFIFQYYEEEERQRGNFPDRFSGHQFPNYSSELNVNALLLGDSALYLCASSFGAGSGDTQYFGPGTRLTVL.

The chain combines TRBV5-1 with TRBJ1-2, with 7 positions matching TRBD1. The CDR3 covers 14 residues. The germline CDR1 and CDR2 sequences are SGHRS and YFSETQ. With V trimmed by 4 bases and J by 4 bases, 7 bases remained unmatched. Written as DNA, the CDR3 is TGCGCCAGCAGCAGTGGGGACAGAAGCTATGGCTACACCTTC. It is translated as CASSSGDRSYGYTF.

The chain employs TRBV6-4 and TRBJ2-1; 16 nucleotides line up with TRBD2. The CDR3 runs to 17 residues. The V gene end was trimmed by 8 bases and the J gene end by 0 bases; junction bases not matched to a gene: 4. Germline assignment: CDR1 MRHNA and CDR2 SNTAGT. The CDR3 coding sequence is TGTGCCAGCCCGGGACTAGCGGGGGGGAGCTCCTACAATGAGCAGTTCTTC. Protein sequence: CASPGLAGGSSYNEQFF.

The V and J genes are TRBV7-9 and TRBJ2-3; 7 bases map to TRBD2. This CDR3 has 14 residues. From germline, CDR1 is SEHNR and CDR2 FQNEAQ (reference sequence). Trimming removed 10 bases from V and 7 bases from J; junction bases left unmatched: 14. CDR3 DNA sequence: TGTGCCACCCTCACCGGACTAGGGATAAATACGCAGTATTTT. Translated: CATLTGLGINTQYF.

The chain employs TRBV7-9 and TRBJ2-1; 8 bases are a match to TRBD1. This CDR3 has 14 residues. The V and J ends lost 5 bases and 6 bases, in that order; junction bases with no gene match: 6. CDR1 SEHNR and CDR2 FQNEAQ come from the germline V gene (reference sequence). This chain's CDR3 is CASSRQGIFNEQFF. As DNA, the CDR3 is TGTGCCAGCAGCCGACAGGGGATTTTCAATGAGCAGTTCTTC. Full variable domain (remainder filled in from reference TRBV7-9 and TRBJ2-1): DTGVSQNPRHKITKRGQNVTFRCDPISEHNRLYWYRQTLGQGPEFLTYFQNEAQLEKSRLLSDRFSAERPKGSFSTLEIQRTEQGDSAMYLCASSRQGIFNEQFFGPGTRLTVL.

The rearrangement uses TRBV6-6 and TRBJ1-3; D is undetermined. Trimming cost V 0 bases and J 4 bases, with 4 bases left between them. The length of the CDR3 is 13 residues. Germline CDR1 MNHNY, CDR2 SVGAGI (reference sequence). The chain's CDR3 is CASSYSTGNTIYF. CDR3 nucleotides: TGTGCCAGCAGTTACTCGACCGGAAACACCATATATTTT.

This rearrangement joins TRBV27 to TRBJ1-6, with unresolved D. Germline CDR1 and CDR2: MNHEY and SMNVEV (reference sequence). The CDR3 spans 19 residues. Trimming left V 1 base short and J 0 bases short, with 16 bases between. The CDR3 DNA is TGTGCCAGCAGTTTATACCCCTTTACCGCGAGCTCCTATAATTCACCCCTCCACTTT. This translates into CASSLYPFTASSYNSPLHF.

The chain couples TRBV2 to TRBJ2-7, with 12 bases fitting TRBD1. CDR1 and CDR2 (germline): SNHLY, FYNNEI. The V segment lost 4 bases and the J segment 9 bases; nucleotides outside the gene matches: 4. CDR3 size: 13 residues. The chain's CDR3 is CASSGGTGGRQYF. For the CDR3, the DNA is TGTGCCAGCAGTGGCGGGACAGGGGGCAGGCAGTACTTC.

The genes are TRBV27 and TRBJ2-5, with 9 bases aligning to TRBD1. J lost 0 bases, V lost 3 bases, and 5 bases had no gene match. The CDR3 sequence is 16 residues long. Per the germline V gene, CDR1 is MNHEY and CDR2 is SMNVEV (reference sequence). The CDR3 coding sequence is TGTGCCAGCAGTTTCCTCGGGACAGGGTACCAAGAGACCCAGTACTTC. Encoded protein: CASSFLGTGYQETQYF.

The chain carries TRBV6-5 and TRBJ1-2, with D perhaps matching TRBD1 (5 bases). Per germline, CDR1 MNHEY and CDR2 SVGAGI. With 7 bases removed from V and 3 bases from J, the gap between germline ends came to 15 bases. The CDR3 has 14 amino acids. CDR3 loop: CASIQDGGYYGYTF. CDR3 sequence (DNA): TGTGCCAGCATCCAAGATGGGGGATACTATGGCTACACCTTC.

The V call is TRBV6-4, the J call TRBJ1-2; D is perhaps TRBD1 (6 bases). Germline-derived CDR1 and CDR2 are MRHNA and SNTAGT. Trimming cost V 4 bases and J 8 bases, with 11 bases left between them. The CDR3 contains 12 residues. The chain's CDR3 is CASSATGSGYTF. In DNA form, the CDR3 reads TGTGCCAGCAGTGCGACAGGCTCAGGCTACACCTTC.

Only one count was recorded for this clone. One end of the junction does not line up with germline, which may come from a read error. This chain connects TRBV5-6 to TRBJ1-2; D might be TRBD1 (6 bases). CDR1 is SGHDT and CDR2 is YYEEEE in the germline V gene. The CDR3 has 11 amino acids. Here the CDR3 DNA reads TGTGCCAGCAGCTTGGGCGCAGCAGGGGCCTTC. Residues: CASSLGAAGAF.

The chain couples TRBV5-4 to TRBJ1-2; D might be TRBD1 (5 bases). V was shortened by 4 bases and J by 7 bases, with 17 bases between the two germline ends. CDR3 length: 14 amino acids. Germline CDR1 SGHNT, CDR2 YYREEE (reference sequence). CDR3: CASSGEAGWGGYTF. The CDR3 DNA reads TGTGCCAGCAGCGGCGAGGCAGGGTGGGGTGGCTACACCTTC.

This clone came up once. The J gene is TRBJ1-2, the V gene TRBV6-5, with D tentatively TRBD1 (5 bases). The CDR3 runs 13 residues. CDR1 and CDR2 from the germline V gene are MNHEY and SVGAGI. The V and J ends lost 6 bases and 4 bases respectively, with 12 bases between them. CDR3 nucleotides: TGTGCCAGCAGACTTCCGGGGCTCTATGGCTACACCTTC. Translation gives CASRLPGLYGYTF.

The V and J genes are TRBV19 and TRBJ1-2; D is ambiguous. The CDR3 sequence is 14 residues long. V lost 10 bases and J lost 0, with 15 bases in between. Germline V gene data show CDR1 as LNHDA and CDR2 as SQIVND (reference sequence). The chain's CDR3 is CAILEDGPNYGYTF. CDR3 coding DNA: TGTGCCATTCTTGAAGACGGTCCTAACTATGGCTACACCTTC.

V and J are TRBV10-3 and TRBJ1-2; D gene unclear. Trimming took off 8 bases at V and 2 bases at J, with 12 bases between the two ends. This CDR3 has 13 residues. Germline CDR1 ENHRY, CDR2 SYGVKD. The CDR3 DNA reads as TGTGCCATCCGACGCAGGACCAACTATGGCTACACCTTC. This gives the protein CAIRRRTNYGYTF.

This clone appeared a single time. V usage is TRBV27 and J usage is TRBJ2-1, with 8 bases matching TRBD2. V shed 3 bases and J 13 bases; nucleotides not matched to a gene: 11. The CDR3 is 14 residues long. CDR1 and CDR2 from the germline V gene are MNHEY and SMNVEV (reference sequence). DNA of the CDR3: TGTGCCAGCAGTTTTCGCGGGGGGCCTTTTTACCAGTTCTTC. Translation gives CASSFRGGPFYQFF.

V gene TRBV4-1 combines with J gene TRBJ1-3; possibly TRBD1 for D (5 bases). Trimming pared 1 base from V and 2 bases from J, leaving 15 bases between. CDR1 and CDR2 from the germline V gene are MGHRA and YSYEKL. The CDR3 runs to 17 residues. In DNA, the CDR3 is TGCGCCAGCAGCCAAGCGATACAGCCGGGACCTGGAAACACCATATATTTT. Amino acid sequence: CASSQAIQPGPGNTIYF.

V is TRBV7-2 and J is TRBJ2-7; D call uncertain. The V gene lost 5 bases and the J gene lost 0 bases, with 14 bases spanning the gap. Germline lookup yields CDR1 SGHTA and CDR2 FQGNSA. The CDR3 is made up of 15 amino acids. As DNA, the CDR3 is TGTGCCAGCAGCCCCAGGCGAGTCAGCTCCTACGAGCAGTACTTC. Its protein is CASSPRRVSSYEQYF.

This sequence joins TRBV7-9 and TRBJ2-7; 12 bases agree with TRBD1. Germline-derived CDR1 and CDR2 are SEHNR and FQNEAQ (reference sequence). This CDR3 has 16 residues. Losses at the gene ends were 1 base for V and 7 bases for J; bases not matched to a gene: 8. The CDR3, as DNA: TGTGCCAGCAGCTTAGGGCGGGGACAGGGGGCGCGGGAGCAGTACTTC. Translated: CASSLGRGQGAREQYF.

V gene TRBV28 combines with J gene TRBJ1-6, with 8 bases lining up with TRBD1. CDR1 is MDHEN and CDR2 is SYDVKM in the germline V gene. The CDR3 totals 13 residues. Trimming cost V 5 bases and J 9 bases; bases outside gene matches: 3. This CDR3 reads CASSPGGSSPLHF. The CDR3 bases are TGTGCCAGCAGTCCAGGGGGCAGTTCACCCCTCCACTTT.

The chain employs TRBV7-9 and TRBJ1-3; D unresolved. The CDR3 is 12 residues long. V was shortened by 5 bases and J by 10 bases, with 12 bases between the two germline ends. Germline CDR1 and CDR2: SEHNR and FQNEAQ (reference sequence). The CDR3 nucleotides read TGTGCCAGCAGCCACGCAAAGGAAACCATATATTTT. Its translation is CASSHAKETIYF.

This clone was counted between two and nine times. This chain links TRBV30 with TRBJ2-7; 9 bases fit TRBD1. The junction had 12 bases not matched to a gene; V was cut back by 2 bases and J by 7 bases. Per germline, CDR1 GTSNPN and CDR2 SVGIG (reference sequence). This CDR3 comprises 15 residues. The CDR3 coding sequence is TGTGCCTGGAGTACACCGGACAGGGGAAAGGAGGAGCAGTACTTC. This sequence encodes CAWSTPDRGKEEQYF.

The chain couples TRBV18 to TRBJ1-1; TRBD1 is a possible D gene (6 bases). CDR3 length: 15 residues. V was trimmed by 3 bases and J by 0 bases, leaving 11 bases between them. Germline V gives CDR1 KGHSH, CDR2 LQKENI. The CDR3 DNA sequence: TGTGCCAGCTCACCCCGGACAGAGCTGAACACTGAAGCTTTCTTT. It codes for CASSPRTELNTEAFF.

The CDR3 loop reads CASSQGVYQPQHF. CDR3 in DNA: TGTGCCAGCAGCCAAGGGGTTTATCAGCCCCAGCATTTT. The V call is TRBV3-1 (or the pseudogene TRBV3-2), the J call TRBJ1-5; D call uncertain. The CDR3 is 13 amino acids. Trimming shortened V by 1 base and J by 5 bases, and 6 bases separated the two germline ends. Germline loops: CDR1 LGHDT, CDR2 YNNKEL (reference sequence).

The rearrangement links TRBV2 to TRBJ2-1, with a tentative D call TRBD2 (6 bases). Trimming took 6 bases from V and 2 from J, leaving 11 bases between them. Per the germline V gene, CDR1 is SNHLY and CDR2 is FYNNEI. The CDR3 is 14 residues long. CDR3 sequence (DNA): TGTGCCAGCAGAAGCGGGCGCCCCTACAATGAGCAGTTCTTC. This encodes CASRSGRPYNEQFF.

This chain links TRBV18 with TRBJ1-4; TRBD1 aligns across 7 bases. Germline V gives CDR1 KGHSH, CDR2 LQKENI. Unmatched junction bases numbered 4, after V lost 1 base and J lost 5 bases. This CDR3 has 15 amino acids. DNA for the CDR3: TGTGCCAGCTCACCACGTGGGACAGCAAATGAAAAACTGTTTTTT. Translated: CASSPRGTANEKLFF.

The CDR3 coding sequence is TGTGCCAGCAACCCGGGACAGGGGGTCTACGAGCAGTACTTC. Its translation: CASNPGQGVYEQYF. The chain combines TRBV5-8 with TRBJ2-7; 11 bases fit TRBD1. The CDR3 sequence is 14 residues long. Germline CDR1 and CDR2: SGHTS and YDEGEE. V trimming: 6 bases; J trimming: 3 bases; junction bases outside the gene matches: 5.